The 18 T cell receptor beta chains below were found in one sample sequenced in a study of Ad26.COV2.S vaccination and SARS-CoV-2 variants. Libraries were prepared by immunoSEQ multiplex PCR; TCRdb keeps only in-frame clonotypes and omits some of them. The sample records about 350,000 clones, around 84% being singletons. The sample's treatment: around 19 received Ad26.COV2.S at low or high dose, single or two shots; roughly five received placebo; per-sample allocation not given. The study sampled participants on day 63 after the first vaccine or placebo injection. The material sequenced was peripheral blood, taken in a trial of Ad26.COV2.S vaccine versus placebo. The receptors come from a person between 18 and 65 years old who received the Ad26.COV2.S COVID-19 vaccine or a placebo.

This clone was found once. V gene TRBV4-2 combines with J gene TRBJ1-3; a possible D gene is TRBD1 (6 bases). Germline V lookup: CDR1 LGHNA, CDR2 YNFKEQ. V dropped 0 bases and J dropped 0 bases, with 18 bases sitting between them. The CDR3 sequence is 19 residues long. Here the CDR3 reads CASSQETRGAIGSGNTIYF. The CDR3 DNA follows: TGTGCCAGCAGCCAAGAGACTAGGGGGGCCATAGGCTCTGGAAACACCATATATTTT.

The rearrangement joins TRBV5-4 to TRBJ2-3; TRBD1 matches at 9 bases. CDR3 length: 15 residues. Germline CDR1 and CDR2: SGHNT and YYREEE (reference sequence). Germline trimming cut 1 base from V and 9 bases from J; bases unmatched to any gene: 9. CDR3 sequence: CASSLMGQGLWTQYF. DNA of the CDR3: TGTGCCAGCAGCTTGATGGGACAGGGCTTATGGACGCAGTATTTT.

The chain links TRBV27 to TRBJ2-1, with unresolved D. The V end was cut by 6 bases, the J end by 8 bases, with 20 bases between. This CDR3 has 15 residues. Germline V lookup: CDR1 MNHEY, CDR2 SMNVEV (reference sequence). The CDR3 nucleotides read TGTGCCAGCAGCCGTACAGAGAACCCAGCCGATGAGCAGTTCTTC. It codes for CASSRTENPADEQFF.

The chain employs TRBV19 and TRBJ1-2, with TRBD1 matching over 11 bases. V shed 2 bases, J shed 1 base, and the junction held 15 bases outside the gene matches. The CDR3 covers 20 residues. The germline V gene encodes CDR1 LNHDA and CDR2 SQIVND (reference sequence). The CDR3 DNA reads TGTGCCAGTAGTATATCGGGGACAGGGGGAAGCATGGAAAATAACTATGGCTACACCTTC. The encoded protein is CASSISGTGGSMENNYGYTF.

The V and J genes are TRBV7-2 and TRBJ2-2, with a possible D match to TRBD2 (5 bases). The CDR3 loop spans 18 amino acids. V lost 4 bases and J 0 bases, leaving 18 bases between the germline ends. The germline V gene encodes CDR1 SGHTA and CDR2 FQGNSA. The CDR3: CASSSRAPFGTNTGELFF. CDR3 nucleotides: TGTGCCAGCAGCTCCCGAGCACCCTTCGGGACGAACACCGGGGAGCTGTTTTTT.

The chain carries TRBV6-2 or TRBV6-3 and TRBJ2-1; possibly TRBD1 or TRBD2 for D (9 bases each). With 6 bases removed from V and 10 bases from J, the gap between germline ends came to 37 bases. The germline CDR1 and CDR2 sequences are MNHEY and SVGEGT. This CDR3 spans 20 amino acids. The DNA of the CDR3 is TGTGCCAGCAGCCACAACTGGGACAGGGTCGGCGGGAGGGCCCTCTTGGAGCAGTTCTTC. This gives the protein CASSHNWDRVGGRALLEQFF.

The gene calls are TRBV3-1 (or the pseudogene TRBV3-2) and TRBJ1-6, with D uncertain. The ends were cut back, 4 bases at V and 3 bases at J, with 19 bases in the middle. The CDR3 consists of 18 residues. The germline V gene has CDR1 LGHDT and CDR2 YNNKEL (reference sequence). CDR3 in amino acids: CASSRFGGLPLYNSPLHF. CDR3 nucleotides: TGTGCCAGCAGCCGCTTCGGTGGACTGCCCCTCTATAATTCACCCCTCCACTTT.

Only one count was recorded for this clone. The V and J genes are TRBV28 and TRBJ2-5; 12 bases line up with TRBD2. CDR1 MDHEN and CDR2 SYDVKM come from the germline V gene. The CDR3 spans 15 residues. The junction had 2 bases not matched to a gene; V was cut back by 5 bases and J by 1 base. The chain's CDR3 is CASSRLAGAQETQYF. In nucleotides, the CDR3 is TGTGCCAGCAGTAGACTAGCGGGAGCCCAAGAGACCCAGTACTTC.

CDR3 nucleotide sequence: TGTGCCAGCAGCTCAGGAGGGGATCGAGGCACTGAAGCTTTCTTT. Amino acids: CASSSGGDRGTEAFF. The chain is built from TRBV7-8 and TRBJ1-1; possible D gene TRBD1, 5 bases. V was cut by 4 bases and J by 4 bases, with 16 bases left in between. CDR3 length: 15 residues. CDR1 and CDR2 from the germline V gene are SGHVS and FQNEAQ.

This sequence joins TRBV4-1 and TRBJ2-1, with D possibly TRBD1 on 6 matching bases. Germline loops: CDR1 MGHRA, CDR2 YSYEKL. Trimming cost V 1 base and J 4 bases, with 11 bases left between them. The CDR3 covers 15 residues. The CDR3 DNA reads as TGCGCCAGCAGCCAAGCCCCCCAGGGGTACAATGAGCAGTTCTTC. Residues: CASSQAPQGYNEQFF.

This rearrangement joins TRBV18 to TRBJ1-5, with D unclear. Germline CDR1 and CDR2: KGHSH and LQKENI. CDR3 length: 13 amino acids. Between the trimmed V and J ends, which lost 3 bases and 7 bases, there was a span of 10 bases. The CDR3 here is CASSPGAGQPQHF. CDR3 coding DNA: TGTGCCAGCTCACCGGGAGCGGGCCAGCCCCAGCATTTT.

The CDR3 DNA reads as TGTGCCAGCAGCCCTTGGACAGGAGGGACCGGGGAGCTGTTTTTT. The encoded protein is CASSPWTGGTGELFF. The gene calls are TRBV7-9 and TRBJ2-2, with a weak D call TRBD1 (7 bases). The germline V gene encodes CDR1 SEHNR and CDR2 FQNEAQ (reference sequence). The V gene lost 5 bases and the J gene lost 5 bases, with 15 bases spanning the gap. The CDR3 extends over 15 amino acids. Full variable domain (remainder filled in from reference TRBV7-9 and TRBJ2-2): DTGVSQNPRHKITKRGQNVTFRCDPISEHNRLYWYRQTLGQGPEFLTYFQNEAQLEKSRLLSDRFSAERPKGSFSTLEIQRTEQGDSAMYLCASSPWTGGTGELFFGEGSRLTVL.

This clone showed up just once. The genes are TRBV5-1 and TRBJ2-3; D is unclear. The CDR3 sequence is 15 residues long. V was clipped by 2 bases and J by 1 base, with 11 bases between them. Germline V gene data show CDR1 as SGHRS and CDR2 as YFSETQ. The CDR3 DNA reads TGCGCCAGCAGCTTCAGCGACCCGGGCACAGATACGCAGTATTTT. It yields the protein CASSFSDPGTDTQYF.

This chain joins TRBV27 and TRBJ1-6; D unresolved. CDR1 MNHEY and CDR2 SMNVEV come from the germline V gene (reference sequence). This CDR3 spans 13 amino acids. Trimming took 0 bases from V and 10 from J, leaving 7 bases between them. The CDR3 DNA is TGTGCCAGCAGTTTATCGATCTCCTCACCCCTCCACTTT. Its protein product is CASSLSISSPLHF.

This chain connects TRBV7-9 to TRBJ1-2; maybe TRBD1 (5 bases). CDR3 length equals 15 residues. From germline, CDR1 is SEHNR and CDR2 FQNEAQ (reference sequence). The ends were cut back, 3 bases at V and 2 bases at J, with 13 bases in the middle. The CDR3 DNA sequence: TGTGCCAGCAGCTTTCAGGGCTGGGAGAACTATGGCTACACCTTC. This gives the protein CASSFQGWENYGYTF.

The rearrangement links TRBV7-2 to TRBJ1-2, with 9 bases aligning to TRBD1. CDR1 is SGHTA and CDR2 is FQGNSA in the germline V gene. V gave up 5 bases and J gave up 3 bases; unmatched junction bases: 13. The CDR3 extends over 17 amino acids. The CDR3 DNA follows: TGTGCCAGCAGCCCCAGATTGCGGGACAGGGAGGACTATGGCTACACCTTC. Translating gives CASSPRLRDREDYGYTF.

The rearrangement links TRBV5-8 to TRBJ2-5; the D gene is possibly TRBD1 (5 bases). CDR3 size: 14 residues. V lost 2 bases, J lost 1 base, and 9 bases lay in between. The V gene's germline CDR1 is SGHTS and CDR2 YDEGEE. The CDR3 DNA reads TGTGCCAGCAGCTTTGGACAAATCCAAGAGACCCAGTACTTC. Translation: CASSFGQIQETQYF.

The V and J genes are TRBV27 and TRBJ2-3; 8 bases are a match to TRBD2. The germline gives CDR1 MNHEY, CDR2 SMNVEV (reference sequence). Germline trimming cut 5 bases from V and 2 bases from J; bases unmatched to any gene: 9. The CDR3 is 16 residues long. CDR3 residues: CASSTGLASFTDTQYF. Written as DNA, the CDR3 is TGTGCCAGCAGTACCGGACTAGCAAGTTTCACAGATACGCAGTATTTT.